This T cell receptor (beta chain) emerged from a study of cytomegalovirus exposure and HLA in healthy donors. Points from the study as a whole: Common viral pathogens seemed, in a later analysis, to connect with several of the most significant clusters.

PCR involved 60 Vbeta and 13 Jbeta primers. Here immunoSEQ multiplex PCR was the method, and the copy in TCRdb shows in-frame clones only, minus some. The sample lists some 120,000 clones, around three quarters occurring once. Comments on this clone: Its cognate antigen is unknown.

Donors sampled were nominally healthy, though unrecorded immune exposures were likely. Trimming removed 4 bases at V and 4 bases at J, with 11 bases between. Germline CDR1 SGHRS, CDR2 YFSETQ. This CDR3 region has 13 residues. The sample was PBMCs. This rearrangement joins TRBV5-1 to TRBJ1-1, with D uncertain. The TCR originated in a man aged 35-49 years in good health and CMV-seropositive. CDR3 protein: CASSPGRATEAFF. Written as DNA, the CDR3 is TGCGCCAGCAGCCCCGGGAGGGCCACTGAAGCTTTCTTT.